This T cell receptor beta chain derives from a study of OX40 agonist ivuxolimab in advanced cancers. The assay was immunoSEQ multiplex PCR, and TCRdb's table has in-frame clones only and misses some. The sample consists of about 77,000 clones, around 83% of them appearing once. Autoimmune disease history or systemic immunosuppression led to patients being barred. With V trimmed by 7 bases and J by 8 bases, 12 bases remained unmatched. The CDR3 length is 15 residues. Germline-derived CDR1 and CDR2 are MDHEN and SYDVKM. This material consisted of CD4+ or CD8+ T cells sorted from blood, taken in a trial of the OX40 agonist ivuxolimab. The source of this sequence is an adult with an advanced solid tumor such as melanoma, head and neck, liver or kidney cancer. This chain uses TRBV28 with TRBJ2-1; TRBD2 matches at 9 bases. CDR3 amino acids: CASTSGLAGRYEQFF. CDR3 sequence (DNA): TGTGCCAGCACCTCCGGTCTAGCGGGACGATATGAGCAGTTCTTC.